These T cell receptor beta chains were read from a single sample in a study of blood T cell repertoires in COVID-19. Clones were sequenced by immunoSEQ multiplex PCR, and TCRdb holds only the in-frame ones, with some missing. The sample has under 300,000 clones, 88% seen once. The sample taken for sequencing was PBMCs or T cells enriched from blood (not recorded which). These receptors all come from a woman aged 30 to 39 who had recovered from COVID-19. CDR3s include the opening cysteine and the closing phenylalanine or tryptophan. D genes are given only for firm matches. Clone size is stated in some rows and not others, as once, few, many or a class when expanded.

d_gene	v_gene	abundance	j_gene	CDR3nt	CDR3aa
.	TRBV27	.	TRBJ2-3	TGTGCCAGCAATACACAGGGAGCCCCAGATACGCAGTATTTT	CASNTQGAPDTQYF
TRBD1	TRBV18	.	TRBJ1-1	TGTGCCAGCTCACCAATGAGTCCGGGACAGGGAATTGAAGCTTTCTTT	CASSPMSPGQGIEAFF
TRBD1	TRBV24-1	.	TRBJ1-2	TGTGCCACCAGTGATGACACAGGGGCTCCCGGTGGCTACACCTTC	CATSDDTGAPGGYTF
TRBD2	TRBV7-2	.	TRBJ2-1	TGTGCCAGCAGCTCCCGGACTAGCGGGGGGTGGGAGCAGTTCTTC	CASSSRTSGGWEQFF
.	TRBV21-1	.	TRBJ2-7	TGTGCCAGCAGCAAAGCGCGTAGGGGGCGGTTTAGCTACGAGCAGTACTTC	CASSKARRGRFSYEQYF
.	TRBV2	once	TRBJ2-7	TGTGCCAGCAGTGAACACCCTAGCTCCTACGAGCAGTACTTC	CASSEHPSSYEQYF
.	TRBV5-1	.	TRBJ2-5	TGCGCCAGCAGCTTGGTCGGGGGAGAGAGGAAGACCCAGTACTTC	CASSLVGGERKTQYF
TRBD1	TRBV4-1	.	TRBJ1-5	TGCGCCAGCAGCCAAGAAACGGACAGGGGGCGTCAGCCCCAGCATTTT	CASSQETDRGRQPQHF
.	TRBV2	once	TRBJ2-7	TGTGCCAGCAGGACCCCTGGGACTCCCACCTACGAGCAGTACTTC	CASRTPGTPTYEQYF
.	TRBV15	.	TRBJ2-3	TGTGCCACCCGGGACTTAGATACGCAGTATTTT	CATRDLDTQYF
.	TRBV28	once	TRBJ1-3	TGTGCCAGCCGAGTAAGGAGTCCTGGAAACACCATATATTTT	CASRVRSPGNTIYF
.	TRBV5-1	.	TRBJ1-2	TGCGCCAGCAGCACCCAAGGGGTGAAATACACCTTC	CASSTQGVKYTF
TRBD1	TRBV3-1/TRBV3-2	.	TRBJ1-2	TGTGCCAGCAGCCCCCCATACTTCGCGGGACAGGACTATGGCTACACCTTC	CASSPPYFAGQDYGYTF
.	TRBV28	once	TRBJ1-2	TGTGCCAGCAGCCCTGGACAGCCTTTTAACTATGGCTACACCTTC	CASSPGQPFNYGYTF
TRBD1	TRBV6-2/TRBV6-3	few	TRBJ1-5	TGTGCCAGCAGTCAGGGGGAGAGCAATCAGCCCCAGCATTTT	CASSQGESNQPQHF
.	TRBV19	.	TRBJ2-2	TGTGGGCTGACAGCTACGAACACCGGGGAGCTGTTTTTT	CGLTATNTGELFF
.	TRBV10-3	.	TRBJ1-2	TGTGCCATCAGCCAGGGAGGGAATTATGGCTACACCTTC	CAISQGGNYGYTF
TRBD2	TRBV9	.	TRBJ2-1	TGTGCCAGCAGCGTAGGGGCTAGCGGAAACAATGAGCAGTTCTTC	CASSVGASGNNEQFF
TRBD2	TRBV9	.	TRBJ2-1	TGTGCCAGCAGCGTAGCGGCTAGCGGGAGGCCCAATGAGCAGTTCTTC	CASSVAASGRPNEQFF
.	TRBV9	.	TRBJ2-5	TGTGCCAGCAGCTCCCCCGGGAGCTCGGGAAGGGAGACCCAGTACTTC	CASSSPGSSGRETQYF
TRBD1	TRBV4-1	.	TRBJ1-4	TGCGCCAGCAGCCCCCTAGACAGGGTCAATGAAAAACTGTTTTTT	CASSPLDRVNEKLFF
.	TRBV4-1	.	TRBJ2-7	TGCGCCAGCAGCCGAGAACAGGCGCCTCTGGACGAGCAGTACTTC	CASSREQAPLDEQYF
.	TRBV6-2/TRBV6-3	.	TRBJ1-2	TGTGCCAGCAGCCTTGGACAGAACTATGGCTACACCTTC	CASSLGQNYGYTF
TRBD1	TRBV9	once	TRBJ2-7	TGTGCCAGCAGCCCCAACTCCGGGACAGGGGACGGGAACGAGCAGTACTTC	CASSPNSGTGDGNEQYF
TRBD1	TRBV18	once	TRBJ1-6	TGTGCCAGCTCACCACGGACAGGGATATCACCCCTCCACTTT	CASSPRTGISPLHF
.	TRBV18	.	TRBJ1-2	TGTGCCAGCTCACCAACAGGGCATCTTAGCTATGGCTACACCTTC	CASSPTGHLSYGYTF
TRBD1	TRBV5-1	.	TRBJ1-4	TGCGCCAGCAGCGCGCGGACAGGGGGCAATGAAAAACTGTTTTTT	CASSARTGGNEKLFF
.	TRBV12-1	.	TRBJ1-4	TGTGCCAGCAGCTTTTGGGACAGGGGAGCAACTAATGAAAAACTGTTTTTT	CASSFWDRGATNEKLFF
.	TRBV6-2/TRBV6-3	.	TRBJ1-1	TGTGCCAGCAGTACAGACTTCGACAGCCGGAACACTGAAGCTTTCTTT	CASSTDFDSRNTEAFF
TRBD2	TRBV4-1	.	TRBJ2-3	TGCGCCAGCAGCCAAGTCCCGTGGGGGGTGACTAGCGGGGATAGCACAGATACGCAGTATTTT	CASSQVPWGVTSGDSTDTQYF
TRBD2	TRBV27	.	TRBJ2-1	TGTGCCAGCAGTTTCAGGAGACTAGCGGTAGGGAATGAGCAGTTCTTC	CASSFRRLAVGNEQFF
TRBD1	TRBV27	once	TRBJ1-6	TGTGCCAGCAGTCCTCGGGACAGAAGTAATTCACCCCTCCACTTT	CASSPRDRSNSPLHF
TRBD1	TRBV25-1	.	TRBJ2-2	TGTGCCAGCAGTGCCGGGACAGGGGTCATCGGGGAGCTGTTTTTT	CASSAGTGVIGELFF
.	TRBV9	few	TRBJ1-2	TGTGCCAGCAGCGTAGGTCGAGGGAACTATGGCTACACCTTC	CASSVGRGNYGYTF
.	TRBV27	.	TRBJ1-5	TGTGCCAGCAGTTTATATCCTAATCAGCCCCAGCATTTT	CASSLYPNQPQHF
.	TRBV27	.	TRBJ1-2	TGTGCCAGCAGTAGAGATAACTATGGCTACACCTTC	CASSRDNYGYTF
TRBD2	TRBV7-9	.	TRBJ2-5	TGTGCCAGCAGCTTACTAGCGGGAGGGCAAGAGACCCAGTACTTC	CASSLLAGGQETQYF
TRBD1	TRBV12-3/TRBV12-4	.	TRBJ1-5	TGTGCCAGCACGGGACAGCCCAATCAGCCCCAGCATTTT	CASTGQPNQPQHF
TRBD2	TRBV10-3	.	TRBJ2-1	TGTGCCATCAGTGAGTGGGGACTAGCGGCCGCAAGTCCTACCAATGAGCAGTTCTTC	CAISEWGLAAASPTNEQFF
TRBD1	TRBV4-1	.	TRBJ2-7	TGCGCCAGCAGCCAAGGGACAGGGGTCTCCTACGAGCAGTACTTC	CASSQGTGVSYEQYF
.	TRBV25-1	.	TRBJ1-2	TGTGCCAGCAGTGAATCCTGGGGAGGCCCACCATATGGCTACACCTTC	CASSESWGGPPYGYTF
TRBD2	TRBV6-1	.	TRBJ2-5	TGTGCCAGCAGTGAGGGACTAGCGGGAGGGGGGGTCGAGACCCAGTACTTC	CASSEGLAGGGVETQYF
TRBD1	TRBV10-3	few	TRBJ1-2	TGTGCCATCAGTACTGCAGGGGGCCCGGAAGGCTACACCTTC	CAISTAGGPEGYTF
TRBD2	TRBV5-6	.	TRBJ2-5	TGTGCCAGCAGCTTTAGCGGGGGCGAGACCCAGTACTTC	CASSFSGGETQYF
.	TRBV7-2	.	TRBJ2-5	TGTGCCAGCAGCCCTTGGGGCTCCTCCCAAGAGACCCAGTACTTC	CASSPWGSSQETQYF